The 4 T cell receptor beta chains given below trace back to one sample, sequenced in a study of Ad26.COV2.S vaccination and SARS-CoV-2 variants. Treatment reported: approximately 18 received Ad26.COV2.S at low or high dose, single or two shots; about five received placebo; per-sample allocation not given. Samples analyzed were those drawn on day 63 after the first vaccine or placebo injection. TCRdb's table, derived via immunoSEQ multiplex PCR, lists solely in-frame clones and lacks some. The sample lists hundreds of thousands of clones, roughly nine tenths occurring once. The sample in question was peripheral blood, obtained in a trial of Ad26.COV2.S vaccine versus placebo. The receptors here all came from a person between 18 and 59 years old who received the Ad26.COV2.S COVID-19 vaccine or a placebo.

The V call is TRBV5-1, the J call TRBJ2-1; 8 bases match TRBD1. The CDR3 contains 16 residues. The germline V gene has CDR1 SGHRS and CDR2 YFSETQ. The junction had 9 bases not matched to a gene; V was cut back by 1 base and J by 6 bases. CDR3 in DNA: TGCGCCAGCAGCTTGAGGTCGCCAGGGGGCCGCAATGAGCAGTTCTTC. Translation gives CASSLRSPGGRNEQFF.

The rearrangement joins TRBV7-9 to TRBJ1-1; possibly TRBD1 for D (6 bases). The germline V gene has CDR1 SEHNR and CDR2 FQNEAQ (reference sequence). Trimming left V 4 bases short and J 0 bases short, with 12 bases between. CDR3 size: 15 residues. CDR3 residues: CASSSGGGMNTEAFF. The CDR3 bases are TGTGCCAGCAGCTCCGGAGGGGGAATGAACACTGAAGCTTTCTTT.

This chain joins TRBV18 and TRBJ2-7; D possibly corresponds to TRBD2 (5 bases). The germline gives CDR1 KGHSH, CDR2 LQKENI. Trimming stripped 3 bases from V and 3 bases from J, with 12 bases between. This CDR3 spans 14 amino acids. The CDR3 reads CASSPGRGRYEQYV. In nucleotides, the CDR3 is TGTGCCAGCTCACCTGGGCGAGGGCGCTACGAGCAGTACGTC.

The V and J genes are TRBV29-1 and TRBJ2-3, with D maybe TRBD2 (6 bases). This CDR3 spans 14 amino acids. From germline, CDR1 is SQVTM and CDR2 ANQGSEA. The V end was cut by 2 bases, the J end by 0 bases, with 9 bases between. In DNA form, the CDR3 reads TGCAGCGTTGAACGCGGGATGAGCACAGATACGCAGTATTTT. This gives the protein CSVERGMSTDTQYF.